The entry below describes one T cell receptor beta chain. What it recognizes is unknown. Time point: persistent/refractory GD, antithyroid drugs over 5 years with positive TRAb. Researchers made the TCR library from RNA that was extracted from PBMCs. Graves' disease diagnoses followed American Thyroid Association guidelines. Per germline, CDR1 SEHNR and CDR2 FQNEAQ (reference sequence). This CDR3 comprises 15 residues. V was pared by 5 bases and J by 0 bases, with 11 bases between. The sample is drawn from a study of regulatory T cells in long-lasting Graves disease. As for the study in general: It was over 5 years of antithyroid drugs, with positive TSH receptor antibodies, that meant persistent Graves' disease.

Researchers made TCR beta libraries by using iRepertoire HTBI primers and running Arm-PCR on CDR3 regions. As handled by the study authors: Identification across samples found 62 TRBV and fewer than 15 TRBJ segments. TCRdb analysed the multiplex PCR reads with MiXCR anew, one entry per CDR3 protein. TCRdb's processing, not the study's, gives the V and J calls here. The sample holds about 340,000 distinct CDR3 sequences, around 20% seen once. Findings and caveats of the study: Persistent disease preferred TRBV28, TRBJ1-2 and TRBJ2-5.

Sequenced material: peripheral blood mononuclear cells (PBMCs), taken when the disease was refractory, from a patient treated with antithyroid drugs. This receptor was identified in a female donor with Graves disease. The chain has TRBV7-9 and TRBJ2-1; tentatively, D is TRBD1 (6 bases). DNA for the CDR3: TGTGCCAGCAGCGGAAGGACAGCCTCCTACAATGAGCAGTTCTTC. It specifies CASSGRTASYNEQFF. Based on the CDR3 plus reference TRBV7-9 and TRBJ2-1, the full variable domain is DTGVSQNPRHKITKRGQNVTFRCDPISEHNRLYWYRQTLGQGPEFLTYFQNEAQLEKSRLLSDRFSAERPKGSFSTLEIQRTEQGDSAMYLCASSGRTASYNEQFFGPGTRLTVL.